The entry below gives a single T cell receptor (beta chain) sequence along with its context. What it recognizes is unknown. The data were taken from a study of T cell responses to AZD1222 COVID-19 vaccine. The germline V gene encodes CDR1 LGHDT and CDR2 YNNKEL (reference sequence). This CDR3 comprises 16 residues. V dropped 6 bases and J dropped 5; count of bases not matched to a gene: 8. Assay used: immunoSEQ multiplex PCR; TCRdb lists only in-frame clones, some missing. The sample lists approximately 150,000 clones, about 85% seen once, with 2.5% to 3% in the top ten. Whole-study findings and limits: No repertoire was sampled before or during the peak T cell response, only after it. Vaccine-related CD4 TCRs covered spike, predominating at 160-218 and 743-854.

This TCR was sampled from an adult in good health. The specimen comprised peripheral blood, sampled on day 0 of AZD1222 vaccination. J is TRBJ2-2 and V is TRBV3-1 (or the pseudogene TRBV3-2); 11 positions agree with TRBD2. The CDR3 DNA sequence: TGTGCCAGCAGTTACTCAACTAGCGGGAGTACCGGGGAGCTGTTTTTT. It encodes CASSYSTSGSTGELFF.